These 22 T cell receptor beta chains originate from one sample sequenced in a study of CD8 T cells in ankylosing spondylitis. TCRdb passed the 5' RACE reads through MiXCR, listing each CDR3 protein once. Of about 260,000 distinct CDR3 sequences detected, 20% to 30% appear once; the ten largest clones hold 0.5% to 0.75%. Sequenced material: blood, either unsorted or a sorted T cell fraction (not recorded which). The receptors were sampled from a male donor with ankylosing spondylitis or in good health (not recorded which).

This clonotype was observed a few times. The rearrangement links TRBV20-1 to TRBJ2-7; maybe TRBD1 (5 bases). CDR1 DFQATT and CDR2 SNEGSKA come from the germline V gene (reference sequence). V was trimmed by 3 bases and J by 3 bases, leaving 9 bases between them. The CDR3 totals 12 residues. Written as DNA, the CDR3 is TGCAGTGCTAGTAGGGGAAACTACGAGCAGTACTTC. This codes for CSASRGNYEQYF.

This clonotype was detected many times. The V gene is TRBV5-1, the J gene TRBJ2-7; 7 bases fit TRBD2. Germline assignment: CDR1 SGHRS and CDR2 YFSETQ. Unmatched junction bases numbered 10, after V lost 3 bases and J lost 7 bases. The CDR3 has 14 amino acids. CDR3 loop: CASSSGGLGREQYF. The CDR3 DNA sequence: TGCGCCAGCAGCTCGGGGGGACTGGGTCGGGAGCAGTACTTC.

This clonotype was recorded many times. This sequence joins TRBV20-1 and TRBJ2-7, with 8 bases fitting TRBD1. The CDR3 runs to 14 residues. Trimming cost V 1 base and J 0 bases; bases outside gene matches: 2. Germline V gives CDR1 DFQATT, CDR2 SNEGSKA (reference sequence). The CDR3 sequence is CSARVTGVSYEQYF. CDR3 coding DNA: TGCAGTGCTAGAGTGACAGGGGTCTCCTACGAGCAGTACTTC.

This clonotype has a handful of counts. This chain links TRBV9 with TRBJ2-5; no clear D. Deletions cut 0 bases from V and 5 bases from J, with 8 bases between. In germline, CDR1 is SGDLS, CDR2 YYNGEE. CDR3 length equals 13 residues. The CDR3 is CASSVVNEETQYF. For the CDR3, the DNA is TGTGCCAGCAGCGTAGTAAACGAGGAGACCCAGTACTTC. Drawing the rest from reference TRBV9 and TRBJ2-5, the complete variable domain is DSGVTQTPKHLITATGQRVTLRCSPRSGDLSVYWYQQSLDQGLQFLIQYYNGEERAKGNILERFSAQQFPDLHSELNLSSLELGDSALYFCASSVVNEETQYFGPGTRLLVL.

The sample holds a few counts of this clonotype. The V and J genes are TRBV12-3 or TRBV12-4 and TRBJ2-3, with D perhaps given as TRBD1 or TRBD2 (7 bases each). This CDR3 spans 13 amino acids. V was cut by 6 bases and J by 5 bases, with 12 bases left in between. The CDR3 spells CASRTGRGDTQYF. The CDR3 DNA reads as TGTGCCAGCAGGACAGGGAGGGGAGATACGCAGTATTTT.

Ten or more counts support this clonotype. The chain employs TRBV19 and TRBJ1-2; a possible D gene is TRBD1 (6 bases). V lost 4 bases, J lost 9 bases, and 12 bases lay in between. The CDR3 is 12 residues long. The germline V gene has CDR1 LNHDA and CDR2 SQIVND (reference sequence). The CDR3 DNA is TGTGCCAGTAGTACCGGACAGATACGCTACACCTTC. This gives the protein CASSTGQIRYTF.

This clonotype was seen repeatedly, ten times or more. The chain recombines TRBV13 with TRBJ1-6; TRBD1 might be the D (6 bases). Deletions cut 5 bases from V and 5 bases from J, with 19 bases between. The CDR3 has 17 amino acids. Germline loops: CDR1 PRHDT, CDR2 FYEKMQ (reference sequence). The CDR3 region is CASSPLEGGQNNSPLHF. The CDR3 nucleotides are TGTGCCAGCAGCCCCCTTGAAGGGGGACAAAATAATTCACCCCTCCACTTT.

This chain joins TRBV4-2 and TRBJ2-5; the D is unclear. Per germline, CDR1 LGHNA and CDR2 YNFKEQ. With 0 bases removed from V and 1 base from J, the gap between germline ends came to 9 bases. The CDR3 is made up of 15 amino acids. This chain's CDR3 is CASSQDLRTQETQYF. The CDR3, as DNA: TGTGCCAGCAGCCAAGATCTTAGGACCCAAGAGACCCAGTACTTC.

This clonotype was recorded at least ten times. CDR3 protein: CSVVAPDEQFF. The CDR3 coding sequence is TGCAGCGTTGTAGCACCCGATGAGCAGTTCTTC. V is TRBV29-1 and J is TRBJ2-1; D not resolved. Trimming removed 4 bases at V and 8 bases at J, with 9 bases between. The CDR3 spans 11 residues. The germline V gene encodes CDR1 SQVTM and CDR2 ANQGSEA.

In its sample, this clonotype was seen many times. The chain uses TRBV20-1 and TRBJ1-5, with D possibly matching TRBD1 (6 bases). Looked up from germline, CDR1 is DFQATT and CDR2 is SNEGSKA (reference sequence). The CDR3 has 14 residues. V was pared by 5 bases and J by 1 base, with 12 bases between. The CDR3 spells CSAGGTLSNQPQHF. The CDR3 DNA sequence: TGCAGTGCTGGTGGGACATTAAGCAATCAGCCCCAGCATTTT.

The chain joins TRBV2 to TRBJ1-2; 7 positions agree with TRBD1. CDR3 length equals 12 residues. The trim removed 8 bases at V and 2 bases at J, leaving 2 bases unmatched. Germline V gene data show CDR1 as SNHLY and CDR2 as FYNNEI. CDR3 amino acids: CASSTGNYGYTF. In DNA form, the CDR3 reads TGTGCCAGCTCGACAGGGAACTATGGCTACACCTTC. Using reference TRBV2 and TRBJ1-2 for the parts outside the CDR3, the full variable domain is EPEVTQTPSHQVTQMGQEVILRCVPISNHLYFYWYRQILGQKVEFLVSFYNNEISEKSEIFDDQFSVERPDGSNFTLKIRSTKLEDSAMYFCASSTGNYGYTFGSGTRLTVV.

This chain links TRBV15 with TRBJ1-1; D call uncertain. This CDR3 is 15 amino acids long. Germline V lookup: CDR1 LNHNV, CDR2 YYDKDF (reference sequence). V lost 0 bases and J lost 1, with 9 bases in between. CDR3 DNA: TGTGCCACCAGCAGAGATCCGTTTCAGAACACTGAAGCTTTCTTT. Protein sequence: CATSRDPFQNTEAFF.

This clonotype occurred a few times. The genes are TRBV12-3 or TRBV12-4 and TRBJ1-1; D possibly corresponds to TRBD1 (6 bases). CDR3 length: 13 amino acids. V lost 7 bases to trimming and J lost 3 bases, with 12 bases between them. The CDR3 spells CASIQGRDTEAFF. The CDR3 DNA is TGTGCCAGCATTCAGGGGCGTGACACTGAAGCTTTCTTT.

CDR3 region: CASSFRVGAGKNNEQFF. The CDR3 DNA sequence: TGTGCCAGCAGCTTCCGCGTCGGGGCGGGTAAGAACAATGAGCAGTTCTTC. This chain uses TRBV7-3 with TRBJ2-1; D may correspond to TRBD1 or TRBD2 (5 bases each). V was clipped by 3 bases and J by 5 bases, with 20 bases between them. Germline V lookup: CDR1 SGHTA, CDR2 FQGTGA. This CDR3 comprises 17 residues.

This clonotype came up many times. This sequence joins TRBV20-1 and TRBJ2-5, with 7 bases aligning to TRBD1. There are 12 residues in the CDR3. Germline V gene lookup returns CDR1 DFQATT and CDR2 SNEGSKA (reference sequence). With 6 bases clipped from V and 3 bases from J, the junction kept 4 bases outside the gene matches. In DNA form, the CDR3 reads TGCAGTGCCTACGGGACAGAAGAGACCCAGTACTTC. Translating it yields CSAYGTEETQYF.

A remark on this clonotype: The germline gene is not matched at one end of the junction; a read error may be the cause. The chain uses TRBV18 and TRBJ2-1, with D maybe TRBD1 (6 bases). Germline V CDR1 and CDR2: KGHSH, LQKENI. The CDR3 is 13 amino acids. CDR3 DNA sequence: TGTGCCAGCCCTCGGAGCCCAGGGGCCGAGTCGCTCTTC. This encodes CASPRSPGAESLF.

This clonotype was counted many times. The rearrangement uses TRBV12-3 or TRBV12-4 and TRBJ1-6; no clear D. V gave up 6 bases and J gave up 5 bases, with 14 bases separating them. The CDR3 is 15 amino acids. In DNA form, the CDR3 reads TGTGCCAGCAGGCCGAGCGGGAGGCATAATTCACCCCTCCACTTT. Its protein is CASRPSGRHNSPLHF.

The CDR3 DNA follows: TGTGCCAGCTCTAAGATCGCGGACACTGAAGCTTTCTTT. Encoded protein: CASSKIADTEAFF. The chain uses TRBV2 and TRBJ1-1, with D uncertain. Trimming removed 8 bases from V and 3 bases from J, with 13 bases in between. The CDR3 contains 13 residues. Germline CDR1 is SNHLY and CDR2 is FYNNEI. The entire variable domain, with the rest obtained from reference TRBV2 and TRBJ1-1, is as follows: EPEVTQTPSHQVTQMGQEVILRCVPISNHLYFYWYRQILGQKVEFLVSFYNNEISEKSEIFDDQFSVERPDGSNFTLKIRSTKLEDSAMYFCASSKIADTEAFFGQGTRLTVV.

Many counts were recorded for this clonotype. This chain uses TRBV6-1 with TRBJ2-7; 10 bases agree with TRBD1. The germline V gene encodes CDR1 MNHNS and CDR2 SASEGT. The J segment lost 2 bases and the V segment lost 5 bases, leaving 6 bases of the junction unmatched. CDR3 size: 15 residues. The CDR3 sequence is CASSPAGTGAYEQYF. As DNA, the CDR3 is TGTGCCAGCAGTCCCGCCGGGACAGGGGCCTACGAGCAGTACTTC.

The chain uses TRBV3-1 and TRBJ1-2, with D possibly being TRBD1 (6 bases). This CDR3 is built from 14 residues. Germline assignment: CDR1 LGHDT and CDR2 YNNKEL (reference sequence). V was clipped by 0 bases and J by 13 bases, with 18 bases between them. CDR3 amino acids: CASSQDLGGQRVTF. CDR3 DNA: TGTGCCAGCAGCCAAGATTTGGGGGGACAAAGGGTCACCTTC.

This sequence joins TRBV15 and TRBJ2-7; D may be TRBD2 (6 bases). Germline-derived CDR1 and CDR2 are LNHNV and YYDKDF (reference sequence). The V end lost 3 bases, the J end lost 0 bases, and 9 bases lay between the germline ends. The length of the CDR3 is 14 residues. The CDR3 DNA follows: TGTGCCACCAGCAGGCCGGGACTCTCCTACGAGCAGTACTTC. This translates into CATSRPGLSYEQYF. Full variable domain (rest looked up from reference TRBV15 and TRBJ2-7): DAMVIQNPRYQVTQFGKPVTLSCSQTLNHNVMYWYQQKSSQAPKLLFHYYDKDFNNEADTPDNFQSRRPNTSFCFLDIRSPGLGDTAMYLCATSRPGLSYEQYFGPGTRLTVT.

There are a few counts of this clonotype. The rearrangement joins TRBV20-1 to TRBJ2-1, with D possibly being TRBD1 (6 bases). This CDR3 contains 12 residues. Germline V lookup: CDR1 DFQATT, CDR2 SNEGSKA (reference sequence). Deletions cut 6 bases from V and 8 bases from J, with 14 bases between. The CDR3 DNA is TGCAGTGCGGGATCCGCAGGGGATGAGCAGTTCTTC. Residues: CSAGSAGDEQFF.